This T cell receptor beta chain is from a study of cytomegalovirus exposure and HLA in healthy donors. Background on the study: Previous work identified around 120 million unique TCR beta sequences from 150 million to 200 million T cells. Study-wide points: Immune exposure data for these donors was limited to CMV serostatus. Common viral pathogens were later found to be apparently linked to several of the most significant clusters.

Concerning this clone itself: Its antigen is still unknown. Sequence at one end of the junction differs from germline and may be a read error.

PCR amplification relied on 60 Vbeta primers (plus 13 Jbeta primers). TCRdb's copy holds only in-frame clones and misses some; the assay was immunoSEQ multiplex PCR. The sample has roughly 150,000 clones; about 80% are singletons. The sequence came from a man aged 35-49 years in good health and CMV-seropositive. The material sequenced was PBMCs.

CDR3 nucleotides: TGCGCCAGCAGCTTGGCGGGACAGGCTGGGGCCAACGGCCTGACTTTC. Protein product: CASSLAGQAGANGLTF. The genes are TRBV5-1 and TRBJ2-6; 8 nucleotides match TRBD1. The CDR3 sequence is 16 residues long. Germline CDR1 reads SGHRS; CDR2 reads YFSETQ.